These T cell receptor beta chains were read from a single sample in a study of blood T cell repertoires in COVID-19. Method: immunoSEQ multiplex PCR; TCRdb's copy keeps in-frame clones and lacks some. This table holds 300,000 to 450,000 clones, 85% found once. The sequencing sample was made of peripheral blood. These receptors were collected from a woman aged 18-29 years with acute or convalescent COVID-19. Each CDR3 is given without its conserved first and last residue. Expanded clones are given a class, and other clones once, few, many or no size at all.

j_call | v_call | clone_size | cdr3_aa
TRBJ2-7 | TRBV5-6 | . | ASSPGGAPYEQY
TRBJ1-6 | TRBV5-4 | few | ASSPHGDGDSPLH
TRBJ1-1 | TRBV14 | . | ASSPRGHSLNTEAF
TRBJ1-2 | TRBV6-5 | . | ASRAGTQNYGYT
TRBJ2-7 | TRBV7-2 | . | ASSSGDYSYEQY
TRBJ2-6 | TRBV27 | . | ASSPYYNSGANVLT
TRBJ2-2 | TRBV29-1 | once | AVGQGGTGELF
TRBJ1-2 | TRBV5-4 | . | ASSLGGEGAWDYGYT
TRBJ1-5 | TRBV15 | . | ATSREREYSNQPQH
TRBJ2-1 | TRBV7-9 | . | ASSPRGASGPYNEQF
TRBJ1-2 | TRBV7-9 | . | ASSLSGTANSANYGYT
TRBJ1-1 | TRBV5-1 | . | ASSPRERGTEAF
TRBJ1-1 | TRBV9 | . | ASSPGQGLTEAF
TRBJ2-2 | TRBV12-3/TRBV12-4 | once | ASSQGGTGELF
TRBJ1-1 | TRBV9 | . | ASSVSPAEAF
TRBJ1-1 | TRBV28 | . | ASSLRQEGMNTEAF
TRBJ2-3 | TRBV9 | . | ASSVDRAPGTQY
TRBJ1-1 | TRBV9 | few | ASSPRGGGGTEAF
TRBJ2-7 | TRBV28 | . | ASSLSRYEQY
TRBJ2-7 | TRBV19 | . | ASSATLTYSYEQY
TRBJ2-7 | TRBV6-5 | . | ASKKVTGNSPEQY
TRBJ1-2 | TRBV5-4 | . | ASSSQGADYGYT
TRBJ2-7 | TRBV2 | . | ASRVAGGPYEQY
TRBJ2-2 | TRBV3-1/TRBV3-2 | . | ASSHLSVAGGTGELF
TRBJ1-3 | TRBV9 | . | ASSARLGESGNTIY
TRBJ2-7 | TRBV4-1 | . | ASSQDSASSYEQY
TRBJ2-3 | TRBV2 | . | ASSVEGDTQY
TRBJ1-4 | TRBV7-9 | . | ASSLVTGTTTNEKLF
TRBJ2-1 | TRBV9 | . | ASSGQGAEGDEQF
TRBJ1-4 | TRBV19 | . | ASSPRGQKVEKLF
TRBJ2-1 | TRBV5-5 | . | ASSLFGGGTGNEQF
TRBJ1-3 | TRBV5-6 | . | ASSFLEARAGGNTIY
TRBJ2-5 | TRBV3-1/TRBV3-2 | . | ASSQESFSGQETQY
TRBJ1-2 | TRBV11-1 | . | ASSFTGPSNYGYT
TRBJ2-2 | TRBV27 | few | ASSLRLWGGPNTGELF
TRBJ1-3 | TRBV6-5 | . | ASSQGESGNTIY
TRBJ1-1 | TRBV12-3/TRBV12-4 | . | ASTQGASSEAF
TRBJ1-1 | TRBV9 | . | ASSVQGEWNTEAF
TRBJ2-5 | TRBV7-9 | . | ASSPPSWGETQY
TRBJ1-1 | TRBV30 | . | AWSRNRGVTEAF
TRBJ1-5 | TRBV6-6 | few | ASSYGTGGQPQH
TRBJ2-7 | TRBV19 | . | ASSVDRFQSYEQY
TRBJ1-1 | TRBV19 | . | ASKGQGNTEAF
TRBJ1-1 | TRBV5-1 | . | ASSLEVAAGTEAF
TRBJ1-5 | TRBV28 | . | ASSLPTRTGGYSNQPQH
TRBJ1-2 | TRBV21-1 | . | ASSSFEDSGYT
TRBJ2-1 | TRBV9 | . | ASSVVASGEAYNEQF
TRBJ1-3 | TRBV28 | . | ASSLLFPSGNTIY
TRBJ1-5 | TRBV3-1/TRBV3-2 | few | ASSQIQGEQPQH
TRBJ1-1 | TRBV4-2 | . | ASSQVSGGDTEAF
TRBJ1-1 | TRBV21-1 | . | ASSKATANTEAF
TRBJ1-6 | TRBV11-2 | . | ASSLDRGGAAGSPLH